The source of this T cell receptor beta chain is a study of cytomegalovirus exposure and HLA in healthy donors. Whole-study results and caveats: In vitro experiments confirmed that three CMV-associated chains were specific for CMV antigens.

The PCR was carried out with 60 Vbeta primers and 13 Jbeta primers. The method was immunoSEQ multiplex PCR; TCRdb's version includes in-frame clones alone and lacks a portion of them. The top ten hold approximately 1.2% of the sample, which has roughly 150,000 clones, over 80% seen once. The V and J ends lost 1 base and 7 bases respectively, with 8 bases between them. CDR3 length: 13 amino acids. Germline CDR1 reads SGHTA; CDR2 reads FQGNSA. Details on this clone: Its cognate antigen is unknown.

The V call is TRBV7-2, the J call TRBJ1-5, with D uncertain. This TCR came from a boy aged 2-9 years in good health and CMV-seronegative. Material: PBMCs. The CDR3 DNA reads TGTGCCAGCAGCTTAGAGAGGAACCAGCCCCAGCATTTT. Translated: CASSLERNQPQHF.